The text below deals with one T cell receptor beta chain. Trimming removed 2 bases from V and 3 bases from J; junction bases left unmatched: 6. There are 17 residues in the CDR3. Per germline, CDR1 SGHTA and CDR2 FQGNSA. The data are from a study of PD-L1 blockade in urothelial cancer. This table comes from immunoSEQ multiplex PCR, and its TCRdb copy is limited to in-frame clones, with some not included. This table has 95,000 to 100,000 clones, around 87% appearing once. This sample's time point: pretreatment peripheral blood. The chain employs TRBV7-2 and TRBJ2-1, with TRBD2 identical over 11 bases. This clonotype was sampled from a man in his sixties with urothelial cancer. Source: PBMCs, taken around atezolizumab (anti-PD-L1) treatment. Here the CDR3 DNA reads TGTGCCAGCAGCTTACGTAGCGGGGGGGATTTCTACAATGAGCAGTTCTTC. It codes for CASSLRSGGDFYNEQFF.